This T cell receptor beta chain comes out of a study of cytomegalovirus exposure and HLA in healthy donors. Points from the study as a whole: In most subjects, TCR beta sequences reportedly gave accurate predictions of HLA-A and HLA-B alleles. Segments of the TCR beta V type were, in most cases, productive about 87% or about 30% of the time in an earlier analysis.

Germline V lookup: CDR1 LGHNA, CDR2 YSLEER. V was shortened by 0 bases and J by 0 bases, with 14 bases between the two germline ends. CDR3 length: 18 residues. This clone was counted only a few times. As yet, its antigen is unknown. Both 60 Vbeta primers and 13 Jbeta primers went into the PCR. Only in-frame clones appear in the TCRdb table, and some are missing; sequencing was by immunoSEQ multiplex PCR. The sample shows 100,000 or so clones, over 65% of them seen only once. This sequence originates from a woman aged 40 to 50 in good health and CMV-seropositive. The rearrangement uses TRBV4-3 and TRBJ1-4; D is unresolved. Sample: PBMCs. The CDR3 loop is CASSQDWQYQTTNEKLFF. CDR3 in DNA: TGCGCCAGCAGCCAAGATTGGCAGTATCAAACAACTAATGAAAAACTGTTTTTT.